Presented here are 24 T cell receptor beta chains from one specimen sequenced in a study of cytomegalovirus exposure and HLA in healthy donors. It was with 60 Vbeta and 13 Jbeta primers that the PCR ran. Libraries were prepared by immunoSEQ multiplex PCR; TCRdb keeps only in-frame clonotypes and omits some of them. The sample yields 200,000 to 250,000 clones, around 82% seen once. The sample taken for sequencing was PBMCs. These receptors were obtained from a woman younger than 45 in good health and CMV-seronegative.

The rearrangement joins TRBV18 to TRBJ2-3, with D unclear. The CDR3 covers 17 residues. Between the trimmed V and J ends, which lost 6 bases and 2 bases, there was a span of 21 bases. The V gene's germline CDR1 is KGHSH and CDR2 LQKENI. In DNA, the CDR3 is TGTGCCAGCTCCCCGAACTCCCCTCTAAACCCCACAGATACGCAGTATTTT. Its translation is CASSPNSPLNPTDTQYF.

V gene TRBV10-3 combines with J gene TRBJ2-7, with a possible D match to TRBD1 (6 bases). The DNA end is more similar to TRBJ2-5, so the J call may be wrong. CDR1 and CDR2 from the germline V gene are ENHRY and SYGVKD. The CDR3 contains 13 residues. In DNA, the CDR3 is TGTGCCATCTCGACAGGACAAGGAGAGACCCAGTACTTC. Translated, it gives CAISTGQGETQYF.

This clone has a single count. V usage is TRBV15 and J usage is TRBJ2-7, with 8 bases identical to TRBD1. Germline V gene data show CDR1 as LNHNV and CDR2 as YYDKDF (reference sequence). The CDR3 consists of 14 residues. V shed 8 bases, J shed 3 bases, and the junction held 9 bases outside the gene matches. The DNA for the CDR3 is TGTGCCACCGGGATTGGGACAGGTTACTACGAGCAGTACTTC. This translates into CATGIGTGYYEQYF.

This chain links TRBV18 with TRBJ1-1; TRBD1 matches at 10 bases. CDR3 length: 14 residues. Germline loops: CDR1 KGHSH, CDR2 LQKENI. The V segment lost 5 bases and the J segment 10 bases; nucleotides outside the gene matches: 10. The CDR3 DNA follows: TGTGCCAGCTCAGCTACATGGGACAGGGGTTTAGCTTTCTTT. Amino acid sequence: CASSATWDRGLAFF. Complete variable domain (other parts from reference TRBV18 and TRBJ1-1): NAGVMQNPRHLVRRRGQEARLRCSPMKGHSHVYWYRQLPEEGLKFMVYLQKENIIDESGMPKERFSAEFPKEGPSILRIQQVVRGDSAAYFCASSATWDRGLAFFGQGTRLTVV.

The chain recombines TRBV7-7 with TRBJ2-1; 7 bases map to TRBD2. The ends lost 5 bases at V and 8 bases at J; junction bases unmatched: 12. The CDR3 has 15 amino acids. Per germline, CDR1 SSHAT and CDR2 FNYEAQ (reference sequence). The DNA of the CDR3 is TGTGCCAGCAGCGCGACCCCCGGGAGGTTCCATGAGCAGTTCTTC. Translation gives CASSATPGRFHEQFF.

This rearrangement joins TRBV7-2 to TRBJ1-2; TRBD1 might be the D (5 bases). Trimming took 5 bases from V and 2 from J, leaving 15 bases between them. Looked up from germline, CDR1 is SGHTA and CDR2 is FQGNSA. This CDR3 comprises 15 residues. In DNA form, the CDR3 reads TGTGCCAGCAGCAATGGAGGGGCGTTGAACTATGGCTACACCTTC. Amino acids: CASSNGGALNYGYTF.

This rearrangement joins TRBV5-1 to TRBJ2-1, with 8 bases fitting TRBD1. The germline CDR1 and CDR2 sequences are SGHRS and YFSETQ. V was clipped by 4 bases and J by 5 bases; unmatched bases: 8. CDR3 length equals 15 residues. The DNA for the CDR3 is TGCGCCAGCAGCACGACAGGGGTTGGGGACAATGAGCAGTTCTTC. This gives the protein CASSTTGVGDNEQFF.

V usage is TRBV10-3 and J usage is TRBJ2-7; D remains unclear. V lost 3 bases and J 3 bases, leaving 12 bases between the germline ends. Germline V gene sequence: CDR1 ENHRY, CDR2 SYGVKD. The CDR3 has 14 residues. CDR3 loop: CAISDQNGDYEQYF. CDR3 nucleotide sequence: TGTGCCATCAGTGATCAGAACGGAGACTACGAGCAGTACTTC.

As DNA, the CDR3 is TGTGCCAGCAGCCATGTTCCTAGCGGGACTGGATTAAGCTCCTACGAGCAGTACTTC. It specifies CASSHVPSGTGLSSYEQYF. The rearrangement joins TRBV7-8 to TRBJ2-7; 9 bases line up with TRBD2. The CDR3 is 19 amino acids. V lost 5 bases to trimming and J lost 0 bases; unmatched junction nucleotides: 17. The V gene's germline CDR1 is SGHVS and CDR2 FQNEAQ.

The chain is built from TRBV27 and TRBJ1-5; D not certain. This CDR3 comprises 13 residues. The V end lost 5 bases, the J end lost 7 bases, and 12 bases lay between the germline ends. In germline, CDR1 is MNHEY, CDR2 SMNVEV (reference sequence). CDR3 DNA sequence: TGTGCCAGCAGTCTTTCCGCGTGGCAGCCCCAGCATTTT. Its translation: CASSLSAWQPQHF.

Only a few counts were recorded for this clone. This chain links TRBV2 with TRBJ2-3, with D perhaps TRBD1 (6 bases). The CDR3 totals 18 residues. V dropped 8 bases and J dropped 0 bases, with 24 bases sitting between them. Germline-derived CDR1 and CDR2 are SNHLY and FYNNEI. CDR3 coding DNA: TGTGCCAGCGAGGGGACATACATTAAGAATCCTAGCACAGATACGCAGTATTTT. Its translation: CASEGTYIKNPSTDTQYF. Using reference TRBV2 and TRBJ2-3 for the parts outside the CDR3, the full variable domain is EPEVTQTPSHQVTQMGQEVILRCVPISNHLYFYWYRQILGQKVEFLVSFYNNEISEKSEIFDDQFSVERPDGSNFTLKIRSTKLEDSAMYFCASEGTYIKNPSTDTQYFGPGTRLTVL.

This chain joins TRBV12-5 and TRBJ2-5; TRBD1 is a possible D gene (5 bases). The CDR3 loop spans 16 amino acids. Germline loops: CDR1 LGHNT, CDR2 FRNRAP. V lost 5 bases and J lost 1, with 17 bases in between. CDR3 region: CASGEPPWGSQETQYF. CDR3 DNA sequence: TGTGCTAGTGGTGAACCCCCCTGGGGCTCCCAAGAGACCCAGTACTTC.

This sequence joins TRBV28 and TRBJ2-7; TRBD2 agrees at 8 bases. This CDR3 is 17 amino acids long. With 3 bases clipped from V and 2 bases from J, the junction kept 12 bases outside the gene matches. From germline, CDR1 is MDHEN and CDR2 SYDVKM. CDR3 region: CASSLYRERGWTYEQYF. CDR3 in DNA: TGTGCCAGCAGTTTGTATCGGGAGCGGGGGTGGACCTACGAGCAGTACTTC.

This chain links TRBV12-5 with TRBJ2-1, with 9 bases matching TRBD2. Germline V gene sequence: CDR1 LGHNT, CDR2 FRNRAP. The ends lost 3 bases at V and 2 bases at J; junction bases unmatched: 8. The CDR3 spans 17 residues. The CDR3 DNA reads as TGTGCTAGTGGTTTAAGCGGGAGGTTCCAAACCTACAATGAGCAGTTCTTC. Encoded protein: CASGLSGRFQTYNEQFF. The full variable domain, its missing parts supplied by reference TRBV12-5 and TRBJ2-1, is DARVTQTPRHKVTEMGQEVTMRCQPILGHNTVFWYRQTMMQGLELLAYFRNRAPLDDSGMPKDRFSAEMPDATLATLKIQPSEPRDSAVYFCASGLSGRFQTYNEQFFGPGTRLTVL.

This sequence joins TRBV6-5 and TRBJ2-5; maybe TRBD2 (6 bases). Germline CDR1 MNHEY, CDR2 SVGAGI. V was pared by 4 bases and J by 3 bases, with 15 bases between. The CDR3 has 15 residues. The CDR3 bases are TGTGCCAGCAGTTTCACCGGGGGTCGGGAAGAGACCCAGTACTTC. It yields the protein CASSFTGGREETQYF.

The chain joins TRBV10-3 to TRBJ2-7; TRBD1 matches at 10 bases. Germline V gene lookup returns CDR1 ENHRY and CDR2 SYGVKD. Trimming cost V 10 bases and J 5 bases; bases outside gene matches: 8. The CDR3 is made up of 13 amino acids. In nucleotides, the CDR3 is TGTGCCACCGCGGGACAGGGGTTCGACGAGCAGTACTTC. This gives the protein CATAGQGFDEQYF.

V usage is TRBV5-4 and J usage is TRBJ1-2; a weak D match, TRBD1 (5 bases). The V end lost 2 bases, the J end lost 0 bases, and 11 bases lay between the germline ends. Germline V gene data show CDR1 as SGHNT and CDR2 as YYREEE (reference sequence). The CDR3 runs 15 residues. In DNA, the CDR3 is TGTGCCAGCAGCTTATTCCAGGGCTCTAACTATGGCTACACCTTC. Protein product: CASSLFQGSNYGYTF.

The gene calls are TRBV30 and TRBJ2-2; D unresolved. There are 11 residues in the CDR3. Germline V gene sequence: CDR1 GTSNPN, CDR2 SVGIG (reference sequence). V was trimmed by 1 base and J by 6 bases, leaving 3 bases between them. CDR3 bases: TGTGCCTGGAGTGCCTCCGGGGAGCTGTTTTTT. Translation gives CAWSASGELFF.

The CDR3 bases are TGTGCCAGCAGTTTCCTCTACCCCTACAATGAGCAGTTCTTC. Translation: CASSFLYPYNEQFF. The chain combines TRBV27 with TRBJ2-1; D is unresolved. CDR1 is MNHEY and CDR2 is SMNVEV in the germline V gene (reference sequence). Trimming took 3 bases from V and 2 from J, leaving 8 bases between them. The CDR3 covers 14 residues.

The rearrangement links TRBV9 to TRBJ2-7, with D possibly TRBD2 on 7 matching bases. The germline V gene encodes CDR1 SGDLS and CDR2 YYNGEE. The CDR3 runs 14 residues. V was clipped by 3 bases and J by 3 bases, with 13 bases between them. In DNA form, the CDR3 reads TGTGCCAGCAGCGACTCGGGGGGCGGCTACGAGCAGTACTTC. Translated: CASSDSGGGYEQYF.

The J gene is TRBJ2-1, the V gene TRBV9; TRBD2 matches 9 bases. Per the germline V gene, CDR1 is SGDLS and CDR2 is YYNGEE. Losses at the gene ends were 3 bases for V and 9 bases for J; bases not matched to a gene: 10. This CDR3 spans 15 amino acids. This CDR3 reads CASSAIAGEGGEQFF. CDR3 bases: TGTGCCAGCAGCGCAATAGCGGGAGAGGGGGGTGAGCAGTTCTTC.

The chain is built from TRBV9 and TRBJ2-2; 8 bases are a match to TRBD2. The V gene's germline CDR1 is SGDLS and CDR2 YYNGEE. V dropped 0 bases and J dropped 3; count of bases not matched to a gene: 4. CDR3 length: 16 residues. The CDR3 sequence: CASSVDGRADTGELFF. CDR3 bases: TGTGCCAGCAGCGTAGACGGGAGGGCCGACACCGGGGAGCTGTTTTTT.

Only one count was recorded for this clone. J is TRBJ2-7 and V is TRBV5-1; 8 bases match TRBD1. V was pared by 4 bases and J by 4 bases, with 1 base of the junction left unmatched. The CDR3 length is 12 residues. Germline-derived CDR1 and CDR2 are SGHRS and YFSETQ. CDR3 nucleotide sequence: TGCGCCAGCAGCACAGGGGGATACGAGCAGTACTTC. It codes for CASSTGGYEQYF.

The genes are TRBV18 and TRBJ2-1; tentative D call: TRBD1 (5 bases). The CDR3 has 15 residues. The germline CDR1 and CDR2 sequences are KGHSH and LQKENI. Trimming removed 3 bases at V and 2 bases at J, with 11 bases between. In DNA form, the CDR3 reads TGTGCCAGCTCACCCCTCGACAGTACCTACAATGAGCAGTTCTTC. Translating it yields CASSPLDSTYNEQFF.